This T cell receptor beta chain was observed in a study of T cell changes during pregnancy in multiple sclerosis (dated by TCRdb to about 2019). With respect to the entire study: The study looked at changes in the T cell repertoire across pregnancy in women with multiple sclerosis.

Library creation used the immunoSEQ multiplex PCR assay. The table was pulled from immuneACCESS by TCRdb, which kept in-frame rearrangements only. Such tables lose some clones; where checked, under half of the loss comes from unresolved V genes, and the rest has no known cause. The sample profile shows about 40,000 clones; about 91% of them were found once. The ten biggest clones cover approximately 8.3% of the sample. As regards this clone: This clone's antigen is unknown. One base away there is no much larger clone; base qualities are not given.

There are 19 amino acids in the CDR3, from cysteine to phenylalanine inclusive. The entry retains the CDR3 DNA only, 57 bases that are in frame from base 1. The TCR originated in a female donor with multiple sclerosis, enrolled in a pregnancy study. Recombination linked TRBV21-1 to TRBJ2-7; TRBD1, as called in the table, went unchecked against the DNA. TRBV21-1 is shown as a pseudogene. The sequencing here drew on CD8+ T cells from peripheral blood mononuclear cells, taken before pregnancy. The CDR3 corresponds to CASSKAKKLEGQGSYEQYF. Read as DNA, the sequence is TGTGCCAGCAGCAAAGCTAAAAAACTAGAGGGACAGGGTTCCTACGAGCAGTACTTC.